The T cell receptor beta chain under discussion was sequenced for a study of CD8+ T cells in alopecia areata. On the study more broadly: A regimen of oral tofacitinib, 5 to 10 mg twice daily, was given to treated patients. Regarding the study as a whole: The presence of one nonresponder keeps the tie between baseline CD8+ expansion and response uncertain. Compared with normal scalp, lesional scalp had higher clonality and more expanded CD8+ clones. Significant decreases in scalp clonality and expanded CD8+ clones followed tofacitinib treatment.

As concerns this clone: Its target is not known.

Reverse transcribed after extraction, RNA yielded cDNA as the sequencing template. Assay: immunoSEQ multiplex PCR; the TCRdb copy retains only in-frame clones and omits some. The sample lists about 6,900 clones; approximately 71% were seen once. Germline V lookup: CDR1 MNHEY, CDR2 SVGAGI. This CDR3 contains 13 residues. V was cut by 5 bases and J by 6 bases, with 14 bases left in between. Specified treatment: oral pan-JAK inhibitor, 5-10 mg twice daily. The study team obtained lesional scalp punch biopsies and peripheral blood from alopecia areata patients. This chain uses TRBV6-5 with TRBJ2-7, with D possibly matching TRBD1 (6 bases). This sequence was found in a human donor with alopecia areata. Sequences were derived from skin, sampled at week 4, from a patient treated with tofacitinib. The CDR3 DNA reads as TGTGCCAGCAGTCATACTAGAGGGGGCGAGCAGTACTTC. Its translation is CASSHTRGGEQYF.